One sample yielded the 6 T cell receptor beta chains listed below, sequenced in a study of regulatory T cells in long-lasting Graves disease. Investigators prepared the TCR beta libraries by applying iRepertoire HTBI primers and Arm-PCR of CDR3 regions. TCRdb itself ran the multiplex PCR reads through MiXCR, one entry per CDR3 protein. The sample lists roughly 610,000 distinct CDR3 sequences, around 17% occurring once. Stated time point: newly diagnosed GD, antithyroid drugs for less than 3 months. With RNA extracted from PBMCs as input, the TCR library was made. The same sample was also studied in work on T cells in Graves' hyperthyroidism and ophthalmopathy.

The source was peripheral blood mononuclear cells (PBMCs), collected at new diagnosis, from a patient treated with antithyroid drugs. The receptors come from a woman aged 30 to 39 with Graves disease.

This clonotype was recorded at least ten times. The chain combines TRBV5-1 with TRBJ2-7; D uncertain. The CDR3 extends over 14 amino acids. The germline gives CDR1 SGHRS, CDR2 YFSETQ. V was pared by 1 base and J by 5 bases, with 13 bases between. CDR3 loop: CASSLHVNGDEQYF. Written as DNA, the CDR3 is TGCGCCAGCAGCTTGCATGTAAATGGGGACGAGCAGTACTTC.

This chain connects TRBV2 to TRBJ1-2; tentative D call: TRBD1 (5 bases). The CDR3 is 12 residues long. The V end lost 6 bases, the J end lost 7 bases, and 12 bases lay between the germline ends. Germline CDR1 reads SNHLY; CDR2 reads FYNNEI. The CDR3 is CASREPGGGYTF. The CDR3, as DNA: TGTGCCAGCAGGGAACCGGGGGGTGGCTACACCTTC.

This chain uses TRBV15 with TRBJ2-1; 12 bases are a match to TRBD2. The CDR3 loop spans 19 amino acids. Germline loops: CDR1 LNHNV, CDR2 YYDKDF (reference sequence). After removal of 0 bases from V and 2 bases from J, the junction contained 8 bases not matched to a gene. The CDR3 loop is CATSRDRRTSGMTYNEQFF. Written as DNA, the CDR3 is TGTGCCACCAGCAGAGATCGTCGGACTAGCGGGATGACCTACAATGAGCAGTTCTTC.

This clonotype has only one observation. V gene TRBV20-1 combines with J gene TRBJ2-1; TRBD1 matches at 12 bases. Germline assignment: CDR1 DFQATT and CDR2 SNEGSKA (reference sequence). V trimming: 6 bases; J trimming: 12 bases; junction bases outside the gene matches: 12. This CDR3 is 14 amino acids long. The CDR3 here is CSAARGTGGHGQFF. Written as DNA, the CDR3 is TGCAGTGCGGCCCGCGGGACAGGGGGCCATGGGCAGTTCTTC.

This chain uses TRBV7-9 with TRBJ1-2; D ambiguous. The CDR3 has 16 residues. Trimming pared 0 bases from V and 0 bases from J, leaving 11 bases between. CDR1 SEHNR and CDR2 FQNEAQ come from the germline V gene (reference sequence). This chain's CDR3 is CASSLAKQVSNYGYTF. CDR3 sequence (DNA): TGTGCCAGCAGCTTAGCGAAGCAGGTTTCTAACTATGGCTACACCTTC. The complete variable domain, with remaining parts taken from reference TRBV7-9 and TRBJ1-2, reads DTGVSQNPRHKITKRGQNVTFRCDPISEHNRLYWYRQTLGQGPEFLTYFQNEAQLEKSRLLSDRFSAERPKGSFSTLEIQRTEQGDSAMYLCASSLAKQVSNYGYTFGSGTRLTVV.

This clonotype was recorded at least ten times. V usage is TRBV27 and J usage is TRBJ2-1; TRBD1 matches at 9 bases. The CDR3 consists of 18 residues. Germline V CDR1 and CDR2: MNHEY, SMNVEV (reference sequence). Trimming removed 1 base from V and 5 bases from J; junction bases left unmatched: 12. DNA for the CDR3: TGTGCCAGCAGTTTATTTGCGGGACAGGGATACGATGACAATGAGCAGTTCTTC. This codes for CASSLFAGQGYDDNEQFF.